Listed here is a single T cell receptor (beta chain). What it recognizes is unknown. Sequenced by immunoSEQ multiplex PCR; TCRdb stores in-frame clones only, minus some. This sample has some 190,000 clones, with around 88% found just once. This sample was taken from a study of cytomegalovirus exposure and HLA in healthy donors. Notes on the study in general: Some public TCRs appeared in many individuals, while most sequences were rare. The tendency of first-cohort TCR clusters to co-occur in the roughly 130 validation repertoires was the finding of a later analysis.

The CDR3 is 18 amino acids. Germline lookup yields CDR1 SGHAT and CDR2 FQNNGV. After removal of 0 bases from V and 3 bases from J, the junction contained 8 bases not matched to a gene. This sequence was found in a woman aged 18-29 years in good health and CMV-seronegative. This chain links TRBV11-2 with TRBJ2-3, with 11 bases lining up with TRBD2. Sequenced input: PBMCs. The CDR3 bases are TGTGCCAGCAGCTTAGATAGTCTAGCGGGAGGATGGACAGATACGCAGTATTTT. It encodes CASSLDSLAGGWTDTQYF.